Below, 27 T cell receptor beta chains from the same sample are listed, as sequenced in a study of Graves' ophthalmopathy and Graves' hyperthyroidism. RNA transcripts were the source from which TCR beta CDR3 regions were amplified. An initial RT-PCR round employing HTBI primers preceded a second-round multiplex PCR. In TCRdb, the multiplex PCR reads were re-called with MiXCR into one record per CDR3 protein. The sample has about 600,000 distinct CDR3 sequences; under 45% are singletons. The sequenced sample was peripheral blood or thyroid tissue (not recorded which). The receptor set was obtained from an adult man with Graves' hyperthyroidism.

This clonotype has ten or more counts. The chain employs TRBV6-5 and TRBJ2-7; D could derive from TRBD1 or TRBD2 (5 bases each). This CDR3 has 13 residues. CDR1 and CDR2 (germline): MNHEY, SVGAGI. Trimming took off 0 bases at V and 6 bases at J, with 9 bases between the two ends. The CDR3 spells CASSYSPGTEQYF. For the CDR3, the DNA is TGTGCCAGCAGTTACTCGCCGGGGACCGAGCAGTACTTC.

The gene calls are TRBV12-3 or TRBV12-4 and TRBJ2-5; 11 bases line up with TRBD1. The closer fit of TRBJ2-4 to the DNA end suggests the J call may be wrong. This CDR3 has 17 amino acids. The CDR3 bases are TGTGCCAGCAGTTTTCCTGGACAGGGGGCGACCAAAAACATTCAGTACTTC. Protein product: CASSFPGQGATKNIQYF.

This clonotype came up many times. This chain joins TRBV7-9 and TRBJ1-2, with a weak D call TRBD1 (5 bases). Germline V CDR1 and CDR2: SEHNR, FQNEAQ (reference sequence). Trimming removed 0 bases from V and 8 bases from J, with 13 bases in between. CDR3 size: 14 residues. The CDR3 DNA reads TGTGCCAGCAGCTTAGCCCCAGGGCCTTTAGGCTACACCTTC. Its translation is CASSLAPGPLGYTF.

This chain connects TRBV7-2 to TRBJ1-6; no definite D call. This CDR3 has 16 amino acids. Germline V lookup: CDR1 SGHTA, CDR2 FQGNSA. Trimming cost V 0 bases and J 5 bases, with 11 bases left between them. The CDR3 protein is CASSLASAENNSPLHF. DNA of the CDR3: TGTGCCAGCAGCTTAGCGTCAGCGGAGAATAATTCACCCCTCCACTTT. Full variable domain (outside the CDR3, taken from reference TRBV7-2 and TRBJ1-6): GAGVSQSPSNKVTEKGKDVELRCDPISGHTALYWYRQSLGQGLEFLIYFQGNSAPDKSGLPSDRFSAERTGGSVSTLTIQRTQQEDSAVYLCASSLASAENNSPLHFGNGTRLTVT.

This clonotype was seen ten or more times. This rearrangement joins TRBV5-1 to TRBJ1-2, with D possibly TRBD1 on 5 matching bases. In germline, CDR1 is SGHRS, CDR2 YFSETQ. The CDR3 has 16 residues. V was trimmed by 4 bases and J by 0 bases, leaving 16 bases between them. This CDR3 reads CASSPGTATPNYGYTF. In DNA form, the CDR3 reads TGCGCCAGCAGCCCCGGGACCGCGACCCCTAACTATGGCTACACCTTC.

The V gene is TRBV10-3, the J gene TRBJ2-7; 7 bases match TRBD1. Matching the DNA end better, TRBJ2-1 makes the J call doubtful. The CDR3 totals 15 residues. CDR1 is ENHRY, CDR2 SYGVKD, per germline. The CDR3 DNA reads TGTGCCATCAGTGGGAGGACAGGTTTTGGCAATGAGCAGTTCTTC. Protein sequence: CAISGRTGFGNEQFF.

The V and J genes are TRBV19 and TRBJ2-3; tentative D call: TRBD1 (6 bases). Trimming took 3 bases from V and 1 from J, leaving 11 bases between them. CDR3 length: 15 residues. In germline, CDR1 is LNHDA, CDR2 SQIVND (reference sequence). The CDR3: CASSIDRRGTDTQYF. CDR3 sequence (DNA): TGTGCCAGTAGTATCGACAGGAGAGGCACAGATACGCAGTATTTT.

The sample holds a few counts of this clonotype. The chain couples TRBV7-9 to TRBJ1-2; D may be TRBD1 (6 bases). The CDR3 contains 17 residues. Germline V gene data show CDR1 as SEHNR and CDR2 as FQNEAQ (reference sequence). V lost 2 bases, J lost 4 bases, and 20 bases lay in between. The CDR3 DNA reads as TGTGCCAGCAGCTTACATGTGTCCGGGGGCACTAGCTATGGCTACACCTTC. Its protein product is CASSLHVSGGTSYGYTF.

In this sample, this clonotype turned up many times. V and J are TRBV9 and TRBJ2-7, with 8 bases aligning to TRBD1. Germline V gene data show CDR1 as SGDLS and CDR2 as YYNGEE. The V gene end was trimmed by 3 bases and the J gene end by 2 bases; junction bases not matched to a gene: 7. The CDR3 loop spans 15 amino acids. CDR3 loop: CASSEYGQGTYEQYF. The CDR3 DNA reads TGTGCCAGCAGCGAATACGGACAGGGTACCTACGAGCAGTACTTC.

This clonotype occurred many times. The V gene is TRBV11-3, the J gene TRBJ1-3; unclear D gene. There are 16 residues in the CDR3. Trimming pared 2 bases from V and 0 bases from J, leaving 11 bases between. The germline V gene has CDR1 SGHNT and CDR2 YENEEA. CDR3 DNA: TGTGCCAGCAGCTTAATCGGGTTTAACTCTGGAAACACCATATATTTT. Translated, it gives CASSLIGFNSGNTIYF.

Only a few counts were recorded for this clonotype. A junction end diverges from the germline sequence, so it may reflect a read error. J is TRBJ1-6 and V is TRBV5-1; 9 bases align to TRBD1. In germline, CDR1 is SGHRS, CDR2 YFSETQ. The CDR3 consists of 15 residues. In DNA form, the CDR3 reads TGCGCCAGCAGCTTACTACAGGGGGCGGGTTCACCCCCCCACTTT. This sequence encodes CASSLLQGAGSPPHF.

The chain uses TRBV7-9 and TRBJ1-4; D may be TRBD1 (5 bases). The CDR3 extends over 14 amino acids. The germline gives CDR1 SEHNR, CDR2 FQNEAQ (reference sequence). Trimming removed 6 bases at V and 6 bases at J, with 14 bases between. The CDR3 here is CASRPGRDDEKLFF. CDR3 nucleotide sequence: TGTGCCAGCAGACCCGGCAGGGACGATGAAAAACTGTTTTTT.

In this sample, this clonotype turned up many times. The chain has TRBV29-1 and TRBJ2-7; 13 bases agree with TRBD2. The length of the CDR3 is 14 residues. V shed 5 bases and J 3 bases; nucleotides not matched to a gene: 4. Germline lookup yields CDR1 SQVTM and CDR2 ANQGSEA. CDR3 sequence: CSVPGTSGVYEQYF. The CDR3 DNA follows: TGCAGCGTTCCTGGGACTAGCGGGGTCTACGAGCAGTACTTC.

The chain carries TRBV29-1 and TRBJ2-6; D is unresolved. The V and J ends lost 7 bases and 4 bases respectively, with 8 bases between them. Germline V gives CDR1 SQVTM, CDR2 ANQGSEA. The CDR3 sequence is 12 residues long. The CDR3 DNA follows: TGCAGCGGGATGACAGGGGCCAACGTCCTGACTTTC. Its translation is CSGMTGANVLTF.

This clonotype was counted many times. The V gene is TRBV9, the J gene TRBJ2-7; TRBD2 agrees at 13 bases. Looked up from germline, CDR1 is SGDLS and CDR2 is YYNGEE. The CDR3 sequence is 15 residues long. Germline trimming cut 3 bases from V and 5 bases from J; bases unmatched to any gene: 5. In DNA, the CDR3 is TGTGCCAGCAGCGCCCAAGGGACTAGCGGGAACGAGCAGTACTTC. Translation: CASSAQGTSGNEQYF. Variable domain in full (rest from reference TRBV9 and TRBJ2-7): DSGVTQTPKHLITATGQRVTLRCSPRSGDLSVYWYQQSLDQGLQFLIQYYNGEERAKGNILERFSAQQFPDLHSELNLSSLELGDSALYFCASSAQGTSGNEQYFGPGTRLTVT.

This clonotype came up many times. The V and J genes are TRBV7-2 and TRBJ1-2, with 8 bases identical to TRBD1. The J segment lost 8 bases and the V segment lost 8 bases, leaving 13 bases of the junction unmatched. Germline CDR1 reads SGHTA; CDR2 reads FQGNSA. The CDR3 covers 14 residues. The CDR3 DNA reads TGTGCCAGCCGAAAATTACAGGCAGGGGGCGGCTACACCTTC. It translates to CASRKLQAGGGYTF.

The J gene is TRBJ1-1, the V gene TRBV6-5; D gene uncertain. Between the trimmed V and J ends, which lost 5 bases and 6 bases, there was a span of 19 bases. CDR1 is MNHEY, CDR2 SVGAGI, per germline. The CDR3 contains 15 residues. CDR3 bases: TGTGCCAGCAGTCGTAGCCGCGGGAGTTTCGCTGAAGCTTTCTTT. Amino acid sequence: CASSRSRGSFAEAFF.

The sample holds many counts of this clonotype. The rearrangement joins TRBV29-1 to TRBJ1-5, with D possibly being TRBD1 (6 bases). V was shortened by 4 bases and J by 3 bases, with 10 bases between the two germline ends. Germline lookup yields CDR1 SQVTM and CDR2 ANQGSEA. The CDR3 extends over 13 amino acids. CDR3: CSVGGANNQPQHF. For the CDR3, the DNA is TGCAGCGTTGGGGGGGCGAACAATCAGCCCCAGCATTTT.

The chain has TRBV5-1 and TRBJ2-7; the D is unclear. The CDR3 spans 12 residues. Trimming took 3 bases from V and 2 from J, leaving 6 bases between them. CDR1 and CDR2 from the germline V gene are SGHRS and YFSETQ. This CDR3 is CASSSETYEQYF. The CDR3 DNA follows: TGCGCCAGCAGCTCGGAGACCTACGAGCAGTACTTC.

A remark on this clonotype: It may be a read error: a sequence one base away is much more abundant. The conserved phenylalanine or tryptophan is not found at the CDR3 terminus, so this likely reflects a read error. The genes are TRBV10-2 and TRBJ2-7, with 7 positions matching TRBD1. After removal of 5 bases from V and 0 bases from J, the junction contained 4 bases not matched to a gene. CDR3 length: 14 amino acids. Germline CDR1 is WSHSY and CDR2 is SAAADI. The CDR3: CASSPDRVSYEQYS. The CDR3 coding sequence is TGCGCCAGCAGTCCCGACAGGGTCTCCTACGAGCAGTACTCC.

The V call is TRBV9, the J call TRBJ2-3, with TRBD2 identical over 9 bases. CDR1 is SGDLS, CDR2 YYNGEE, per germline. The ends lost 7 bases at V and 6 bases at J; junction bases unmatched: 15. The CDR3 is 16 amino acids. DNA for the CDR3: TGTGCCAGCTCCCTGGCGCTAGCGGGGATCGAGGATACGCAGTATTTT. Encoded protein: CASSLALAGIEDTQYF.

This clonotype was seen once. This chain joins TRBV25-1 and TRBJ2-7, with 8 bases fitting TRBD2. From germline, CDR1 is MGHDK and CDR2 SYGVNS. The CDR3 covers 15 residues. V dropped 5 bases and J dropped 0; count of bases not matched to a gene: 6. CDR3 in DNA: TGTGCCAGCAGTTTATTCGGGGGGGACTCCTACGAGCAGTACTTC. It codes for CASSLFGGDSYEQYF.

At least ten counts were recorded for this clonotype. The chain carries TRBV9 and TRBJ1-6; TRBD1 is a possible D gene (5 bases). The germline V and J ends were trimmed by 7 bases and 9 bases, with 14 bases remaining between them. Germline assignment: CDR1 SGDLS and CDR2 YYNGEE. This CDR3 has 13 amino acids. The CDR3 here is CASSEGRGSPLHF. The CDR3 DNA reads as TGTGCCAGCTCCGAGGGGCGAGGTTCACCCCTCCACTTT. Complete variable domain (other parts from reference TRBV9 and TRBJ1-6): DSGVTQTPKHLITATGQRVTLRCSPRSGDLSVYWYQQSLDQGLQFLIQYYNGEERAKGNILERFSAQQFPDLHSELNLSSLELGDSALYFCASSEGRGSPLHFGNGTRLTVT.

This rearrangement joins TRBV30 to TRBJ2-7; D is tentatively TRBD1 or TRBD2 (5 bases each). Deletions cut 2 bases from V and 3 bases from J, with 14 bases between. Germline loops: CDR1 GTSNPN, CDR2 SVGIG (reference sequence). The CDR3 loop spans 14 amino acids. This CDR3 is CAWSPPGTGYEQYF. The CDR3 nucleotides are TGTGCCTGGAGTCCACCCGGGACGGGCTACGAGCAGTACTTC.

A remark on this clonotype: Given a much more abundant clone one base away, this may be a read error. The J gene is TRBJ1-5, the V gene TRBV12-3 or TRBV12-4, with TRBD1 matching 7 bases. This CDR3 is built from 13 residues. The CDR3 is CAGSIIQGSPQHF. The CDR3 region has the DNA TGTGCCGGCAGCATCATACAGGGGTCGCCCCAGCATTTT.

This sequence joins TRBV7-9 and TRBJ2-7; TRBD2 matches at 10 bases. CDR3 length equals 14 residues. The V and J ends lost 5 bases and 4 bases, in that order; junction bases with no gene match: 5. Per the germline V gene, CDR1 is SEHNR and CDR2 is FQNEAQ (reference sequence). CDR3 nucleotides: TGTGCCAGCAGCCCTAGCGGGAGTTTGTACGAGCAGTACTTC. Its protein product is CASSPSGSLYEQYF.

V and J are TRBV28 and TRBJ1-5; no reliable D call. The CDR3 is 14 amino acids. Germline-derived CDR1 and CDR2 are MDHEN and SYDVKM. V lost 2 bases, J lost 10 bases, and 15 bases lay in between. The CDR3 loop reads CASSLASLISPQHF. The CDR3 DNA sequence: TGTGCCAGCAGTTTAGCCTCCTTGATCAGCCCCCAGCATTTT.